The 3 T cell receptor beta chains below all came from one sample that was sequenced in a study of shared clonotypes between healthy human individuals. Repertoires were generated with immunoSEQ multiplex PCR, while TCRdb's copy carries only in-frame clones and drops some. The sample records over a million clones, around 97% being singletons. The sequencing input was naive CD4+ T cells sorted from blood. This sample's subset: CD45RA+ positively selected. Every receptor here comes from a man younger than 45 in good health.

The chain links TRBV28 to TRBJ2-5; 7 positions agree with TRBD2. The germline gives CDR1 MDHEN, CDR2 SYDVKM. CDR3 length: 15 residues. The V and J ends lost 6 bases and 1 base, in that order; junction bases with no gene match: 8. CDR3 region: CASRTLRGGQETQYF. DNA for the CDR3: TGTGCCAGCAGGACACTGCGCGGGGGCCAAGAGACCCAGTACTTC.

This clone was counted a few times. CDR3 nucleotides: TGTGCCAGTAGTACCTCTAGCGGGCGACGCTCCGAGCAGTACTTC. Protein: CASSTSSGRRSEQYF. This sequence joins TRBV19 and TRBJ2-7; 8 bases line up with TRBD2. The CDR3 contains 15 residues. J was trimmed by 6 bases and V by 4 bases; bases with no gene match: 11. Germline V gene lookup returns CDR1 LNHDA and CDR2 SQIVND (reference sequence).

Turning to this clone: The same CDR3 can be traced to other DNA sequences in this sample. The chain employs TRBV29-1 and TRBJ2-5, with D tentatively TRBD2 (7 bases). V was clipped by 5 bases and J by 4 bases, with 8 bases between them. This CDR3 region has 11 residues. Germline-derived CDR1 and CDR2 are SQVTM and ANQGSEA. The CDR3 bases are TGCAGCGTTAGGGGGGGAGAGACCCAGTACTTC. Protein: CSVRGGETQYF.